The clone carrying this TCR beta chain was found once. These data belong to a study of blood T cell repertoires in COVID-19. Whole-study context: There were acute and convalescent COVID-19 samples, and they came from the United States, Italy and Spain. T cells, B-cell-depleted T cells, or PBMCs provided the cDNA or gDNA that served as material.

TCRdb's copy holds only in-frame clones and misses some; the assay was immunoSEQ multiplex PCR. This sample has some 330,000 clones, with about 90% found just once. The receptor's source is a man aged 25 to 40 who had recovered from COVID-19. Sequencing was performed on PBMCs or T cells enriched from blood (not recorded which).

The CDR3 region is CASSVGGTGDAFF. CDR3 DNA: TGTGCCAGCAGCGTAGGGGGGACAGGGGATGCTTTCTTT. V and J are TRBV9 and TRBJ1-1; 10 bases agree with TRBD1. CDR1 is SGDLS and CDR2 is YYNGEE in the germline V gene. This CDR3 is built from 13 residues. V shed 0 bases, J shed 11 bases, and the junction held 4 bases outside the gene matches.